The 25 T cell receptor beta chains reported below all come from one sample, sequenced in a study of shared clonotypes between healthy human individuals (dated by TCRdb to the early 2020s). Library preparation was by the immunoSEQ multiplex PCR assay. TCRdb re-hosts the immuneACCESS table, in-frame sequences only. Its copies lack some clones; in the studies checked, an unresolved V gene accounts for under half of them, and the cause for the rest is not known. The sample profile shows 400,000 to 600,000 clones; more than 75% of them were found once. The biggest ten clones account for less than 15% of the sample. Sequencing was done on a sample of PBMCs. The receptors here all came from a woman between 40 and 50 years old in good health. Some clones in this sample may be carry-over from other donors' samples.

The V gene is TRBV6-4, the J gene TRBJ2-7; D is undetermined. Germline CDR1 MRHNA, CDR2 SNTAGT. This CDR3 spans 13 amino acids. Trimming stripped 9 bases from V and 6 bases from J, with 18 bases between. The DNA of the CDR3 is TGTGCCAGTTCCAAAGAGAGTGTCTCCGAGCAGTACTTC. The encoded protein is CASSKESVSEQYF.

The rearrangement uses TRBV11-2 and TRBJ2-7; tentatively, D is TRBD2 (5 bases). With 1 base removed from V and 4 bases from J, the gap between germline ends came to 17 bases. This CDR3 region has 16 residues. The germline CDR1 and CDR2 sequences are SGHAT and FQNNGV. The DNA of the CDR3 is TGTGCCAGCAGCTTAGTTTTTGGTCTAGCAGGATACGAGCAGTACTTC. Its protein product is CASSLVFGLAGYEQYF.

The CDR3 protein is CSVDLDGNTIYF. The CDR3 DNA reads TGCAGCGTTGACCTGGACGGCAACACCATATATTTT. This chain joins TRBV29-1 and TRBJ1-3; D is unclear. Trimming removed 3 bases at V and 7 bases at J, with 10 bases between. CDR3 length: 12 residues. Per germline, CDR1 SQVTM and CDR2 ANQGSEA.

The V gene is TRBV30, the J gene TRBJ1-5; D is perhaps TRBD1 (5 bases). Germline V gene sequence: CDR1 GTSNPN, CDR2 SVGIG (reference sequence). Trimming took 1 base from V and 3 from J, leaving 7 bases between them. The CDR3 contains 13 residues. The CDR3 sequence: CAWSGGFNQPQHF. CDR3 DNA sequence: TGTGCCTGGAGTGGGGGGTTCAATCAGCCCCAGCATTTT.

The chain couples TRBV4-1 to TRBJ2-7; TRBD2 matches 8 bases. The CDR3 runs to 15 residues. V lost 2 bases, J lost 2 bases, and 5 bases stayed unmatched. Germline CDR1 is MGHRA and CDR2 is YSYEKL. CDR3 sequence (DNA): TGCGCCAGCAGCCAACTCCTAGCGGGTGCCTACGAGCAGTACTTC. It specifies CASSQLLAGAYEQYF.

The chain employs TRBV5-4 and TRBJ2-1; 11 bases map to TRBD1. Per germline, CDR1 SGHNT and CDR2 YYREEE (reference sequence). V shed 4 bases, J shed 6 bases, and the junction held 9 bases outside the gene matches. The CDR3 sequence is 16 residues long. Here the CDR3 reads CASSGGQGAALNEQFF. As DNA, the CDR3 is TGTGCCAGCAGCGGAGGACAGGGGGCCGCGCTCAATGAGCAGTTCTTC.

The gene calls are TRBV7-3 and TRBJ1-5, with D tentatively TRBD1 (5 bases). CDR1 and CDR2 from the germline V gene are SGHTA and FQGTGA. This CDR3 is 18 amino acids long. V was cut by 4 bases and J by 7 bases, with 26 bases left in between. The CDR3: CASSSIPENSGSDQPQHF. The CDR3, as DNA: TGTGCCAGCAGCTCCATACCAGAAAACTCAGGGTCGGACCAGCCCCAGCATTTT.

A note on this clone: The sample contains more than one DNA sequence encoding this CDR3. The chain couples TRBV29-1 to TRBJ1-1, with D perhaps matching TRBD1 (5 bases). The CDR3 covers 12 residues. Germline V gene data show CDR1 as SQVTM and CDR2 as ANQGSEA. Trimming removed 6 bases from V and 0 bases from J, with 8 bases in between. The CDR3 here is CSVRQMNTEAFF. The CDR3 nucleotides are TGCAGCGTGCGACAGATGAACACTGAAGCTTTCTTT.

The J gene is TRBJ1-3, the V gene TRBV9; the D is unclear. The CDR3 totals 13 residues. Looked up from germline, CDR1 is SGDLS and CDR2 is YYNGEE. Trimming took 0 bases from V and 4 from J, leaving 5 bases between them. For the CDR3, the DNA is TGTGCCAGCAGCGTAGCGCCGGGAAACACCATATATTTT. It yields the protein CASSVAPGNTIYF.

The genes are TRBV13 and TRBJ2-3; 7 nucleotides align to TRBD2. Trimming at V came to 4 bases and at J to 2 bases, leaving 12 bases not matched to a gene. This CDR3 is built from 17 residues. In germline, CDR1 is PRHDT, CDR2 FYEKMQ (reference sequence). The CDR3 spells CASSSPGRETITDTQYF. The DNA for the CDR3 is TGTGCCAGCAGCTCCCCTGGGAGGGAGACGATCACAGATACGCAGTATTTT.

Written as DNA, the CDR3 is TGTGCCAGCTCAGGCGGGACTAGCGGGAGACATGAGCAGTTCTTC. It encodes CASSGGTSGRHEQFF. The chain combines TRBV18 with TRBJ2-1; TRBD2 aligns across 14 bases. CDR3 size: 15 residues. Losses at the gene ends were 5 bases for V and 8 bases for J; bases not matched to a gene: 5. Germline V gene lookup returns CDR1 KGHSH and CDR2 LQKENI.

This sequence joins TRBV7-3 and TRBJ2-3; possible D gene TRBD2, 5 bases. Germline V lookup: CDR1 SGHTA, CDR2 FQGTGA. Trimming left V 4 bases short and J 4 bases short, with 15 bases between. This CDR3 is built from 15 residues. The CDR3 sequence: CASSSRGERADTQYF. The CDR3 coding sequence is TGTGCCAGCAGCTCTCGTGGGGAGAGGGCAGATACGCAGTATTTT.

This chain joins TRBV30 and TRBJ2-7; D is undetermined. The germline V gene encodes CDR1 GTSNPN and CDR2 SVGIG (reference sequence). Trimming removed 5 bases at V and 3 bases at J, with 8 bases between. The CDR3 has 11 residues. CDR3 nucleotides: TGTGCCTGGGTAAGCCTCTACGAGCAGTACTTC. Translated: CAWVSLYEQYF.

In the case of this clone: This CDR3 is also generated by other DNA sequences in the sample. The chain has TRBV19 and TRBJ2-7; D is ambiguous. The CDR3 is 12 residues long. Trimming stripped 3 bases from V and 4 bases from J, with 7 bases between. Germline values: CDR1 LNHDA, CDR2 SQIVND (reference sequence). This CDR3 reads CASSIPGYEQYF. The DNA of the CDR3 is TGTGCCAGTAGTATCCCCGGGTACGAGCAGTACTTC.

V is TRBV5-4 and J is TRBJ2-1; 9 bases align to TRBD2. This CDR3 spans 16 amino acids. Losses at the gene ends were 1 base for V and 7 bases for J; bases not matched to a gene: 9. The germline V gene has CDR1 SGHNT and CDR2 YYREEE (reference sequence). As DNA, the CDR3 is TGTGCCAGCAGCTTGACTCTAGCGGGGTCAGGGAATGAGCAGTTCTTC. Residues: CASSLTLAGSGNEQFF.

A note on this clone: Its ends do not fully match the called genes, so a read error is possible. The genes are TRBV7-7 and TRBJ2-1; D is uncertain. The CDR3 covers 13 residues. Germline-derived CDR1 and CDR2 are SSHAT and FNYEAQ (reference sequence). This CDR3 is CASSLGPANEQFF. The CDR3 DNA follows: TGTGCTAGCAGCTTAGGCCCGGCTAATGAGCAGTTCTTC.

The DNA of the CDR3 is TGTGCCTGGGGCGACTGGGCTAACTATGGCTACACCTTC. Translating gives CAWGDWANYGYTF. This chain connects TRBV30 to TRBJ1-2, with no clear D. V lost 5 bases, J lost 0 bases, and 10 bases lay in between. The CDR3 loop spans 13 amino acids. Germline V gene lookup returns CDR1 GTSNPN and CDR2 SVGIG (reference sequence).

V is TRBV28 and J is TRBJ2-3, with 9 positions matching TRBD2. The V gene's germline CDR1 is MDHEN and CDR2 SYDVKM. The length of the CDR3 is 16 residues. The V segment lost 0 bases and the J segment 3 bases; nucleotides outside the gene matches: 4. The CDR3 region has the DNA TGTGCCAGCAGTTTATGGCTAGCGGGATATACAGATACGCAGTATTTT. It is translated as CASSLWLAGYTDTQYF.

This clone was seen only a few times. This chain joins TRBV5-4 and TRBJ2-1; D is unresolved. CDR1 and CDR2 from the germline V gene are SGHNT and YYREEE (reference sequence). V dropped 2 bases and J dropped 3 bases, with 12 bases sitting between them. The CDR3 contains 15 residues. This CDR3 reads CASSLGSTVYNEQFF. CDR3 sequence (DNA): TGTGCCAGCAGCTTAGGATCGACCGTCTACAATGAGCAGTTCTTC.

This rearrangement joins TRBV9 to TRBJ1-1, with D possibly being TRBD1 (5 bases). V lost 4 bases and J lost 1, with 11 bases in between. CDR1 SGDLS and CDR2 YYNGEE come from the germline V gene. This CDR3 is built from 14 residues. The CDR3 DNA is TGTGCCAGCAGCTCCAGACAGCAGAACACTGAAGCTTTCTTT. Encoded protein: CASSSRQQNTEAFF.

CDR3 amino acids: CASSLELNYGYTF. Written as DNA, the CDR3 is TGCGCCAGCAGCTTGGAGCTTAACTATGGCTACACCTTC. The rearrangement links TRBV5-1 to TRBJ1-2, with no clear D. The CDR3 totals 13 residues. V lost 0 bases and J 1 base, leaving 4 bases between the germline ends. In germline, CDR1 is SGHRS, CDR2 YFSETQ.

The chain couples TRBV30 to TRBJ2-7; TRBD2 agrees at 12 bases. The V gene end was trimmed by 8 bases and the J gene end by 4 bases; junction bases not matched to a gene: 9. CDR3 size: 14 residues. Germline CDR1 reads GTSNPN; CDR2 reads SVGIG (reference sequence). DNA for the CDR3: TGTGCCGGCTCTAGCGGGAGGGCGGGGTACGAGCAGTACTTC. Translation: CAGSSGRAGYEQYF.

The chain joins TRBV7-3 to TRBJ2-2, with a possible D match to TRBD1 (6 bases). There are 21 residues in the CDR3. The V gene lost 2 bases and the J gene lost 3 bases, with 28 bases spanning the gap. Germline V CDR1 and CDR2: SGHTA, FQGTGA. The CDR3 coding sequence is TGTGCCAGCAGCTTAGAGGGACACTCGTTTGAGAGCGGCAGATACACCGGGGAGCTGTTTTTT. Translating it yields CASSLEGHSFESGRYTGELFF.

V gene TRBV18 combines with J gene TRBJ2-1, with 7 bases identical to TRBD2. Trimming removed 4 bases from V and 0 bases from J; junction bases left unmatched: 6. This CDR3 is built from 16 residues. The germline V gene has CDR1 KGHSH and CDR2 LQKENI. CDR3 protein: CASSRERGSSYNEQFF. The CDR3 bases are TGTGCCAGCTCACGCGAGCGCGGGAGCTCCTACAATGAGCAGTTCTTC.

This clone was detected only a few times. The rearrangement links TRBV5-1 to TRBJ2-1; tentatively, D is TRBD1 or TRBD2 (5 bases each). The germline V gene encodes CDR1 SGHRS and CDR2 YFSETQ. The ends were cut back, 0 bases at V and 10 bases at J, with 11 bases in the middle. The CDR3 contains 13 residues. CDR3 sequence (DNA): TGCGCCAGCAGCTTGGGAAATCGGGGCGAGCAGTTCTTC. Residues: CASSLGNRGEQFF.